This entry features one TCR beta chain sequence. Germline-derived CDR1 and CDR2 are SGHRS and YFSETQ. The germline V and J ends were trimmed by 2 bases and 5 bases, with 10 bases remaining between them. This CDR3 contains 14 residues. These data belong to a study of cytomegalovirus exposure and HLA in healthy donors. PCR used 60 Vbeta primers and 13 Jbeta primers. Repertoires were generated with immunoSEQ multiplex PCR, while TCRdb's copy carries only in-frame clones and drops some. The table has fewer than 250,000 clones, 79% seen once. The chain employs TRBV5-1 and TRBJ2-2; no reliable D call. The receptor was isolated from a woman younger than 30 in good health and CMV-seronegative. Material: PBMCs. The CDR3 DNA reads TGCGCCAGCAGCTTACGAGTTTCGACCGGGGAGCTGTTTTTT. As protein: CASSLRVSTGELFF.